A selection of T cell receptor beta chains follows, all from one sample in a study of cytomegalovirus exposure and HLA in healthy donors. Generated by immunoSEQ multiplex PCR, the TCRdb table keeps only in-frame clones and is missing some. The repertoire holds fewer than 200,000 clones, roughly nine tenths seen once, with 5.5% to 6% in the top ten. Sequencing input: PBMCs. Receptors were obtained from a woman aged 25 to 39 in good health and CMV-seronegative. Each CDR3 is given with its conserved first and last residue. D genes are given only for firm matches. Clone sizes are given selectively: once, few, many, or a class where the clone is expanded.

TRBV4-1	-	TRBJ1-5	-	TGCGCCAGCAGTCAGGTAGGGGGCAATCAGCCCCAGCATTTT	CASSQVGGNQPQHF
TRBV9	-	TRBJ1-1	-	TGTGCCAGCAGCGTAGTCGCCGAGAACACTGAAGCTTTCTTT	CASSVVAENTEAFF
TRBV7-3	-	TRBJ2-1	-	TGTGCCAGCAGCCCCACGGGTAGCAATGAGCAGTTCTTC	CASSPTGSNEQFF
TRBV12-5	-	TRBJ2-2	TRBD2	TGTGCTAGTGGTAGCGGACTAGCGGGAGCCGGGGAGCTGTTTTTT	CASGSGLAGAGELFF
TRBV18	-	TRBJ1-4	TRBD1	TGTGCCAGCTCACGGGACAGGAATGAAAAACTGTTTTTT	CASSRDRNEKLFF
TRBV6-1	-	TRBJ2-7	-	TGTGCCAGCAGTATGAGAAATAATGAATACGAGCAGTACTTC	CASSMRNNEYEQYF
TRBV7-2	-	TRBJ2-7	-	TGTGCCAGCAGCCTATCAGGCTACGAGCAGTACTTC	CASSLSGYEQYF
TRBV5-1	-	TRBJ2-3	TRBD2	TGCGCCAGCAGTCAACTAGCGGGAATAACAGATACGCAGTATTTT	CASSQLAGITDTQYF
TRBV9	-	TRBJ2-2	-	TGTGCCAGCAGCCTAAAACCCCCCAGCGCATCGAACACCGGGGAGCTGTTTTTT	CASSLKPPSASNTGELFF
TRBV7-2	-	TRBJ2-1	-	TGTGCCAGCAGCGACAATGAGCAGTTCTTC	CASSDNEQFF
TRBV6-5	-	TRBJ1-1	-	TGTGCCAGCAGCTATAAGACGGGGACTGAAGCTTTCTTT	CASSYKTGTEAFF
TRBV6-6	-	TRBJ1-3	-	TGTGCCAGCAGTGGAACAGGGGGAAACACCATATATTTT	CASSGTGGNTIYF
TRBV11-3	-	TRBJ2-1	TRBD2	TGTGCCAGCAGCTTAGGACGGGGGGTGGGTGAGCAGTTCTTC	CASSLGRGVGEQFF
TRBV4-2	few	TRBJ2-6	-	TGTGCCAGCAGCCAATTATCTGGCGGGGGCGCCAACGTCCTGACTTTC	CASSQLSGGGANVLTF
TRBV18	-	TRBJ1-2	-	TGTGCCAGCTCACCACTTCTGGTCGAGGGTATCCAGTATGGCTACACCTTC	CASSPLLVEGIQYGYTF
TRBV7-2	-	TRBJ2-5	TRBD2	TGTGCCAGCAGCCGAGGGACTCGGACTAGCGGAGTCAGGGCCCAGTACTTC	CASSRGTRTSGVRAQYF
TRBV11-2	-	TRBJ1-1	-	TGTGCCAGCAGCTTAGAGACTGAAGCTTTCTTT	CASSLETEAFF
TRBV7-3	-	TRBJ1-6	-	TGTGCCAGCAGCTTAAGCCGGGATTCACCCCTCCACTTT	CASSLSRDSPLHF
TRBV10-1	few	TRBJ2-7	-	TGCGCCAGCAGTGTTCTCTTCGTGAAGAAAACGAGCTCCTACGAGCAGTACTTC	CASSVLFVKKTSSYEQYF
TRBV5-6	-	TRBJ2-1	TRBD2	TGTGCCAGCAGCTTAACTAGCGGGAGTGTTTATGAGCAGTTCTTC	CASSLTSGSVYEQFF
TRBV14	-	TRBJ1-4	TRBD1	TGTGCCAGCAGCCAAGACCTACCGGGGACAGGGGGTGAAAAACTGTTTTTT	CASSQDLPGTGGEKLFF
TRBV7-6	-	TRBJ2-7	-	TGTGCCAGCAGTCCCCCCTCAGGGTACTCCTACGAGCAGTACTTC	CASSPPSGYSYEQYF
TRBV6-1	-	TRBJ2-3	-	TGTGCCAGCAGTGACTCGGGAGGCACAGATACGCAGTATTTT	CASSDSGGTDTQYF
TRBV6-1	once	TRBJ2-4	-	TGTGCCAGCAATACGGGGGTCGGCATTCAGTACTTC	CASNTGVGIQYF
TRBV5-1	-	TRBJ2-5	-	TGCGCCAGCAGCCCAGGACGGCAAGAGACCCAGTACTTC	CASSPGRQETQYF
TRBV5-1	-	TRBJ1-5	-	TGCGCCAGCAGCCCCAAACAGGGAAATCAGCCCCAGCATTTT	CASSPKQGNQPQHF
TRBV6-1	-	TRBJ2-4	-	TGTGCCAGCAGTGATTGGGCTCTCGCCAAAAACATTCAGTACTTC	CASSDWALAKNIQYF
TRBV27	-	TRBJ1-2	-	TGTGCCAGCAGTCCTACGTCGACAGTAAACTATGGCTACACCTTC	CASSPTSTVNYGYTF
TRBV5-6	-	TRBJ2-3	-	TGTGCCAGCAGCTTGCGTCCCCACCGTACAGATACGCAGTATTTT	CASSLRPHRTDTQYF
TRBV5-1	-	TRBJ2-5	-	TGCGCCAGCAGCTTGGAAGAGACCCAGTACTTC	CASSLEETQYF
TRBV28	once	TRBJ1-4	-	TGTGCCAGCAGCCTAAACAGATATAATGAAAAACTGTTTTTT	CASSLNRYNEKLFF
TRBV29-1	few	TRBJ1-1	-	TGCAGCGTTGAAGATATCGGAGTTGAAGCTTTCTTT	CSVEDIGVEAFF
TRBV6-5	-	TRBJ1-2	-	TGTGCCAGCAGTTACAAAAGGGGGGGAGACTATGGCTACACCTTC	CASSYKRGGDYGYTF
TRBV6-5	-	TRBJ2-7	-	TGTGCCAGCAGTTACTTCCAGGGGACTACCTACGAGCAGTACTTC	CASSYFQGTTYEQYF
TRBV28	once	TRBJ2-7	-	TGTGCCAGCAGTTCGCCGGGGAACCTCTTTGAGCAGTACTTC	CASSSPGNLFEQYF
TRBV27	-	TRBJ1-5	TRBD1	TGTGCCAGCAGTTTCCAGGGGGTGGACAATCAGCCCCAGCATTTT	CASSFQGVDNQPQHF
TRBV6-5	-	TRBJ1-1	-	TGTGCCAGCAGTTACGTGAAGAACACTGAAGCTTTCTTT	CASSYVKNTEAFF
TRBV19	-	TRBJ1-1	TRBD1	TGTGCCAGTAGCTGGACAGGGGTGAACACTGAAGCTTTCTTT	CASSWTGVNTEAFF
TRBV19	-	TRBJ2-1	TRBD2	TGTGCCAGTAGTTCCTCCAGTAGCGGGATGTACTACAATGAGCAGTTCTTC	CASSSSSSGMYYNEQFF
TRBV28	-	TRBJ2-2	-	TGTGCCAGCAGTTCGAACACCGGGGAGCTGTTTTTT	CASSSNTGELFF
TRBV27	-	TRBJ2-2	TRBD2	TGTGCCAGCAACCCTGTTGGCGGGAGGGGGCGATCGAACACCGGGGAGCTGTTTTTT	CASNPVGGRGRSNTGELFF
TRBV2	-	TRBJ2-3	-	TGTGCCAGCAGTGGTAGGGATACGCAGTATTTT	CASSGRDTQYF
TRBV28	-	TRBJ2-7	TRBD2	TGTGCCAGCAGTTTATCCAGCGGGAGGGCCGGTTCGCGCGAGCAGTACTTC	CASSLSSGRAGSREQYF
TRBV5-1	once	TRBJ2-7	-	TGCGCCAGCAGCCCCGACAGCACCTACGAGCAGTACTTC	CASSPDSTYEQYF
TRBV4-1	-	TRBJ1-1	-	TGCGCCAGCAGCCAAGATACCCTAAACACTGAAGCTTTCTTT	CASSQDTLNTEAFF
TRBV28	-	TRBJ2-3	TRBD2	TGTGCCAGCAGTTTCGCAGCGGGAGGGTCAGATACGCAGTATTTT	CASSFAAGGSDTQYF
TRBV9	-	TRBJ2-1	TRBD2	TGTGCCAGCAGCTTATTACTAGCGGGAAACAATGAGCAGTTCTTC	CASSLLLAGNNEQFF
TRBV6-6	-	TRBJ1-4	TRBD1	TGTGCCAGCACGGGGACAGGGAGTGAAAAACTGTTTTTT	CASTGTGSEKLFF
TRBV29-1	-	TRBJ2-3	-	TGCAGCGGGGGAGGACGGATTAGCACAGATACGCAGTATTTT	CSGGGRISTDTQYF
TRBV2	few	TRBJ2-7	-	TGTGCCACCCGGGACAAGGACTACGAGCAGTACTTC	CATRDKDYEQYF
TRBV28	once	TRBJ2-4	-	TGTGCCAGCAAAGACAGTTTTCCAAACATTCAGTACTTC	CASKDSFPNIQYF